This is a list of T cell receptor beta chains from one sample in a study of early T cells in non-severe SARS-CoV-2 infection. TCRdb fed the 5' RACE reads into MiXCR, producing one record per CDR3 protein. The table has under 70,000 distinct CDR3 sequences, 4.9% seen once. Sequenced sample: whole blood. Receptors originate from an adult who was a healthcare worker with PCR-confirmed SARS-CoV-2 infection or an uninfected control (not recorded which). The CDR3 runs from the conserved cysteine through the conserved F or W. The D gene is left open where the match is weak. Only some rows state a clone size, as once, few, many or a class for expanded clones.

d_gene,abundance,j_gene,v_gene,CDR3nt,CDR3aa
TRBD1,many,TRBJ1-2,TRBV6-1,TGTGCCAGCAGTGAGAGCCTGACAGGGGTGGACTATGGCTACACCTTC,CASSESLTGVDYGYTF
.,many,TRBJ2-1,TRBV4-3,TGCGCCAGCAGCCAAGAATCCCAGGGGCTGGGTGAGCAGTTCTTC,CASSQESQGLGEQFF
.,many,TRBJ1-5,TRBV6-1,TGTGCCAGCAGTGTTACAGGGCTAAATCAGCCCCAGCATTTT,CASSVTGLNQPQHF
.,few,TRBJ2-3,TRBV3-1,TGTGCCAGCAGCCAATCCCTAGGGGCAGATACGCAGTATTTT,CASSQSLGADTQYF
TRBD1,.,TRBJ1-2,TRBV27,TGTGCCAGCAGTCTCATACAGGGGGCGTATGGCTACACCTTC,CASSLIQGAYGYTF
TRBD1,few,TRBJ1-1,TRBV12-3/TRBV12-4,TGTGCCAGCAGCCCAGTCACAGGGGGCACTGAAGCTTTCTTT,CASSPVTGGTEAFF
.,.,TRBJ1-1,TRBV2,TGTGCCAGCAAGGAGCGGAGGAACACTGAAGCTTTCTTT,CASKERRNTEAFF
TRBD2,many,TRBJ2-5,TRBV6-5,TGTGCCAGCAGTTCCGGACTAGCAAAAGAGACCCAGTACTTC,CASSSGLAKETQYF
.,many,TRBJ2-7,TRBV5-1,TGCGCCAGCGGGCCAAACCGGCACTCCTACGAGCAGTACTTC,CASGPNRHSYEQYF
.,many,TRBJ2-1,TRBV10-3,TGTGCCATCAGTGAGAATAATGAGCAGTTCTTC,CAISENNEQFF
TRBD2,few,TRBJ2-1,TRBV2,TGTGCCAGCAGTGAAACTAGCGGGGGTTACAATGAGCAGTTCTTC,CASSETSGGYNEQFF
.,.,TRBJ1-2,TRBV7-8,TGTGCCAGCAGCCCCGGCGGGGAAGACTATGGCTACACCTTC,CASSPGGEDYGYTF
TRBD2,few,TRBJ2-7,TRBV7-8,TGTGCCAGCAGCGCGACTAGCGGGTACTACGAGCAGTACTTC,CASSATSGYYEQYF
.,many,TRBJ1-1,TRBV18,TGTGCCAGCTCACCACGCAGACAACAGTTGATTAATTCTGAAGCTTTCTTT,CASSPRRQQLINSEAFF
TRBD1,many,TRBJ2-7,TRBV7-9,TGTGCCAGCAGCCGCCGGGACAGGTCATACTCCTACGAGCAGTACTTC,CASSRRDRSYSYEQYF
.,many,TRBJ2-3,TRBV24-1,TGTGCCACCAGTGATCGCCTCGGTTCTAGCACAGATACGCAGTATTTT,CATSDRLGSSTDTQYF
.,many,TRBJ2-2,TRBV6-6,TGTGCCAGCAGCCCTCGACTTGGCGGGGAGCTGTTTTTT,CASSPRLGGELFF
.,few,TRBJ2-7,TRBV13,TGTGCCAGCAGCTTTCGGGCGGGATCCCTCGGGGAGCAGTACTTC,CASSFRAGSLGEQYF
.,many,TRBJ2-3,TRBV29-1,TGCAGCGGCCGGGACTTCGGGTATACGCAGTATTTT,CSGRDFGYTQYF
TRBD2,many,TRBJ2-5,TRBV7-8,TGTGCCAGCAGACTAAGCGGGACTGGGGAGACCCAGTACTTC,CASRLSGTGETQYF
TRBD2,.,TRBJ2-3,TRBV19,TGTGCCAAAAAAAAACTAGCGGGAGGACTCAGCACAGATACGCAGTATTTT,CAKKKLAGGLSTDTQYF
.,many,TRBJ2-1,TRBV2,TGTGCCAGCAGCAGGGTTACCGATGAGCAGTTCTTC,CASSRVTDEQFF
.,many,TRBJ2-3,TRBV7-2,TGTGCCAGCAGCCTGACCGGGGCGTCGACAGATACGCAGTATTTT,CASSLTGASTDTQYF
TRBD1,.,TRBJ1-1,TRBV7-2,TGTGCCAGCAGTATAAGACAGGGGATCACTGAAGCTTTCTTT,CASSIRQGITEAFF
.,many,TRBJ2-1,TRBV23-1,TGCGCCAGCAGACCCAGGGACCCCAGCTCCTACAATGAGCAGTTCTTC,CASRPRDPSSYNEQFF
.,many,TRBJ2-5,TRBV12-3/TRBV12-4,TGTGCCAGCACTGTAATGGGGGAAGAGACCCAGTACTTC,CASTVMGEETQYF
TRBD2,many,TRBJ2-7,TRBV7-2,TGTGCCAGCAGCTTAGGGGGAGGGACGGCGGCCTACGAGCAGTACTTC,CASSLGGGTAAYEQYF
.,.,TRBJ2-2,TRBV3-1,TGTGCCAGCAGCCAATCGGTTACGAACACCGGGGAGCTGTTTTTT,CASSQSVTNTGELFF
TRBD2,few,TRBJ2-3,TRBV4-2,TGTGCCAGCAGCCAAGATCCGGGACTAGCGGGAAAGTTTGATACGCAGTATTTT,CASSQDPGLAGKFDTQYF
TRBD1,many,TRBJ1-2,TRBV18,TGTGCCAGCTCATCGGGACAGGACTATGGCTACACCTTC,CASSSGQDYGYTF
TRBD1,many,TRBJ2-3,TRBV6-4,TGTGCCAGCAGTCCCCGGGACAGGGTGGCGGATACGCAGTATTTT,CASSPRDRVADTQYF
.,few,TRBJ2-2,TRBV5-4,TGTGCCAGCAGCTTGAAAGGAATGAACACCGGGGAGCTGTTTTTT,CASSLKGMNTGELFF
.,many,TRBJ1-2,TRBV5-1,TGCGCCAGCAGCTTGGAGGTCAGAGTCTATGGCTACACCTTC,CASSLEVRVYGYTF
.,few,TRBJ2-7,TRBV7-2,TGTGCCAGCAGCTCGGTCCCATGGGAGCAGTACTTC,CASSSVPWEQYF
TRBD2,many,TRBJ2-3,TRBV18,TGTGCCAGCTCACCACCCGGGACTAGCGGCTCCGGTACGCAGTATTTT,CASSPPGTSGSGTQYF
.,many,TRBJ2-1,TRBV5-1,TGCGCCAGCAGCTCCCCGACCGGGACGGTCGAGAGGAATGAGCAGTTCTTC,CASSSPTGTVERNEQFF
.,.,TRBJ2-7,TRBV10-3,TGTGCCATCAGTGCAGGCAAATACGAGCAGTACTTC,CAISAGKYEQYF
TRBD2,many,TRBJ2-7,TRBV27,TGTGCCAGCAGGGGACTAGCGGACTTCTCCTACGAGCAGTACTTC,CASRGLADFSYEQYF
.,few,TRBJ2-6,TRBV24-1,TGTGCCACCGCCCAGTCAGGGGCTGGGGCCAACGTCCTGACTTTC,CATAQSGAGANVLTF
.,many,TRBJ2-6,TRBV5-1,TGCGCCAGCAGCTTGAGATATCAGGGTGCCAACGTCCTGACTTTC,CASSLRYQGANVLTF
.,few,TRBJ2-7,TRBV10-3,TGTGCCACCGAGTCTGGGAACGAGCAGTACTTC,CATESGNEQYF
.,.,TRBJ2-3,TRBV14,TGTGCCAGCAGCCAGTGGACAGGCACAGATACGCAGTATTTT,CASSQWTGTDTQYF
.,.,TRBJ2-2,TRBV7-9,TGTGCCAGCAGCTCTCCAATCGGGGAGCTGTTTTTT,CASSSPIGELFF
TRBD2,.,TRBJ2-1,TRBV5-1,TGCGCCAGCAGCCCCCAGACCGAACTAGCGGGGAACTCCTACAATGAGCAGTTCTTC,CASSPQTELAGNSYNEQFF
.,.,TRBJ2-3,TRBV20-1,TGCAGTGCTAGAGATCTATCAGGGGCCGGAGATACGCAGTATTTT,CSARDLSGAGDTQYF
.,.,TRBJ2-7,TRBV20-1,TGCAGTGCCCCCTCCGAGGGACACTACGAGCAGTACTTC,CSAPSEGHYEQYF
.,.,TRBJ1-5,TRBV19,TGTGCCAGTAGTATTTCAGGGACGGATCAGCCCCAGCATTTT,CASSISGTDQPQHF
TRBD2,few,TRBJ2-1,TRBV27,TGTGCCAGCAGTCGGGGGGGACTAGCGGGAGACTATGAGCAGTTCTTC,CASSRGGLAGDYEQFF
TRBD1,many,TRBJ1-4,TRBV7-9,TGTGCCAGCAGCACAGGGGCCGTCGGAAATGAAAAACTGTTTTTT,CASSTGAVGNEKLFF
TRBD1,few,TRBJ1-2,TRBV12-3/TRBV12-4,TGTGCCAGCAGTTTCGACAGGGACTATGGCTACACCTTC,CASSFDRDYGYTF
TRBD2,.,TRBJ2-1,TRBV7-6,TGTGCCAGCAGCCCCGGGACTAGGGTGAATGAGCAGTTCTTC,CASSPGTRVNEQFF
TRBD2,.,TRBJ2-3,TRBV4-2,TGTGCCAGCAGCCTATCTAGCGGGGGGGGTGATCGCACAGATACGCAGTATTTT,CASSLSSGGGDRTDTQYF